This T cell receptor beta chain was recovered during a study of blood T cell repertoires in COVID-19. On the study more broadly: Both acute and convalescent COVID-19 samples were obtained from the United States, Italy and Spain. PBMCs, B-cell-depleted T cells, or T cells were the source of the cDNA or gDNA that made up the material.

Participants came from some 23 US areas, aged about 18 to 95 years. Original processing notes: Nucleated cell counts were estimated from reference gene primer amplification. Produced via immunoSEQ multiplex PCR; TCRdb's table is partial and in-frame only. D and trimming come from the DNA, and the V and J calls and clone size come from that table. The sample lists more than 100,000 clones; around four fifths were seen once. This clonotype originated in a man aged 35-49 years with acute COVID-19. The sample was PBMCs or T cells enriched from blood (not recorded which).

CDR3 DNA sequence: TGCAGCGTCCCTAGCGGGAGTCGGGATACGCAGTATTTT. Translating gives CSVPSGSRDTQYF. J is TRBJ2-3 and V is TRBV29-1; 10 positions agree with TRBD2. The CDR3 loop spans 13 amino acids. Germline CDR1 SQVTM, CDR2 ANQGSEA. V lost 6 bases and J lost 6; bases outside the gene matches: 6.